One sample yielded the 27 T cell receptor beta chains listed below, sequenced in a study of CD8 T cells in ankylosing spondylitis. Study findings and constraints: Characteristic, it appeared, of ankylosing spondylitis blood was a TCR beta motif of about eight highly homologous variants.

The antigens these receptors bind are not known. TCRdb re-called the 5' RACE reads with MiXCR, one entry per CDR3 protein. The sample consists of fewer than 450,000 distinct CDR3 sequences, 17% of them appearing once. The sample was blood, either unsorted or a sorted T cell fraction (not recorded which). The receptors stem from a male donor with ankylosing spondylitis.

For the CDR3, the DNA is TGCGCCAGCAGTAAATCCGGGGGCGTAGGGAACACTGAAGCTTTCTTT. This translates into CASSKSGGVGNTEAFF. The gene calls are TRBV5-1 and TRBJ1-1, with TRBD1 as a possible D gene (6 bases). The V gene's germline CDR1 is SGHRS and CDR2 YFSETQ. Trimming stripped 5 bases from V and 1 base from J, with 18 bases between. There are 16 residues in the CDR3.

The chain employs TRBV28 and TRBJ2-7; either TRBD1 or TRBD2 may fit D (5 bases each). The CDR3 covers 16 residues. Trimming left V 5 bases short and J 4 bases short, with 21 bases between. Germline CDR1 MDHEN, CDR2 SYDVKM. CDR3 sequence: CASSQIIGAGPYEQYF. The CDR3 nucleotides read TGTGCCAGCAGTCAAATTATCGGGGCAGGGCCTTACGAGCAGTACTTC.

This clonotype has more than one count but fewer than ten. V usage is TRBV2 and J usage is TRBJ1-2; TRBD1 might be the D (5 bases). Between the trimmed V and J ends, which lost 1 base and 7 bases, there was a span of 7 bases. CDR3 length equals 12 residues. Germline lookup yields CDR1 SNHLY and CDR2 FYNNEI. DNA for the CDR3: TGTGCCAGCAGTGAAGGGGGGAGTGGCTACACCTTC. Residues: CASSEGGSGYTF.

This clonotype was recorded a few times. This chain connects TRBV4-2 to TRBJ1-3; 7 positions match TRBD1. The CDR3 covers 14 residues. Germline CDR1 and CDR2: LGHNA and YNFKEQ. V lost 3 bases to trimming and J lost 3 bases; unmatched junction nucleotides: 2. This chain's CDR3 is CASSHGTVGNTIYF. The DNA of the CDR3 is TGTGCCAGCAGCCATGGGACAGTTGGAAACACCATATATTTT.

This clonotype was observed a single time. A much larger clone differs from this one at a single base, so this may be a read error. The chain uses TRBV4-3 and TRBJ2-3, with TRBD1 matching over 7 bases. The CDR3 runs to 15 residues. Germline CDR1 reads LGHNA; CDR2 reads YSLEER. The CDR3 DNA reads TGCGGCAGCAGCCAAGATGGACAGGGCACAGATACGCAGTATTTT. It is translated as CGSSQDGQGTDTQYF.

Note on this clonotype: The germline gene is not matched at one end of the junction; a read error may be the cause. V usage is TRBV4-1 and J usage is TRBJ2-5, with 9 bases lining up with TRBD1. The CDR3 sequence is 15 residues long. Per germline, CDR1 MGHRA and CDR2 YSYEKL. The CDR3 reads CASSLGQGPQETQDF. The CDR3 DNA follows: TGCGCCAGCTCCCTGGGACAGGGTCCTCAAGAGACCCAGGACTTC.

The chain combines TRBV11-3 with TRBJ1-2, with TRBD1 matching 7 bases. CDR3 length: 15 residues. Germline lookup yields CDR1 SGHNT and CDR2 YENEEA. J lost 2 bases, V lost 3 bases, and 6 bases had no gene match. CDR3 amino acids: CASSFGDRRNYGYTF. The CDR3 coding sequence is TGTGCCAGCAGCTTTGGGGACAGACGAAACTATGGCTACACCTTC.

This chain joins TRBV6-2 or TRBV6-3 and TRBJ2-1; TRBD1 agrees at 9 bases. The CDR3 consists of 17 residues. The germline V gene encodes CDR1 MNHEY and CDR2 SVGEGT. Losses at the gene ends were 1 base for V and 3 bases for J; bases not matched to a gene: 7. CDR3 sequence (DNA): TGTGCCAGCAGTTACTATATCCGGGACAGGGTCTACAATGAGCAGTTCTTC. Translating it yields CASSYYIRDRVYNEQFF.

This rearrangement joins TRBV7-8 to TRBJ2-7; 9 bases are a match to TRBD1. There are 15 residues in the CDR3. Germline loops: CDR1 SGHVS, CDR2 FQNEAQ. V lost 3 bases and J lost 5; bases outside the gene matches: 8. CDR3 region: CASSLGQGSRNEQYF. DNA for the CDR3: TGTGCCAGCAGCTTGGGACAGGGTAGTAGGAACGAGCAGTACTTC.

This clonotype was seen a few times. The rearrangement uses TRBV15 and TRBJ2-2, with a possible D match to TRBD2 (6 bases). This CDR3 has 14 amino acids. Germline CDR1 LNHNV, CDR2 YYDKDF (reference sequence). The V gene lost 3 bases and the J gene lost 4 bases, with 9 bases spanning the gap. CDR3 DNA sequence: TGTGCCACCAGCAGGGGACTCCCCACCGGGGAGCTGTTTTTT. Its translation is CATSRGLPTGELFF.

The gene calls are TRBV18 and TRBJ2-1; TRBD2 aligns across 13 bases. V dropped 1 base and J dropped 12; count of bases not matched to a gene: 12. The CDR3 loop spans 17 amino acids. Germline CDR1 and CDR2: KGHSH and LQKENI. The CDR3 region is CASSPLSGLAGVSPQFF. Written as DNA, the CDR3 is TGTGCCAGCTCACCACTCTCTGGACTAGCGGGAGTGTCGCCGCAGTTCTTC.

In its sample, this clonotype was seen a few times. The rearrangement uses TRBV20-1 and TRBJ2-5; 9 positions match TRBD2. The ends lost 5 bases at V and 0 bases at J; junction bases unmatched: 10. Per the germline V gene, CDR1 is DFQATT and CDR2 is SNEGSKA (reference sequence). The CDR3 length is 16 residues. The CDR3 spells CSAAPLTSGDQETQYF. Written as DNA, the CDR3 is TGCAGTGCTGCCCCCTTGACTAGCGGAGACCAAGAGACCCAGTACTTC.

This clonotype occurred a few times. In DNA form, the CDR3 reads TGCGCCAGCAGCTTGGGCCCCGGGACACTCTATGGCTACACCTTC. The encoded protein is CASSLGPGTLYGYTF. V and J are TRBV5-1 and TRBJ1-2; D may be TRBD1 (6 bases). The CDR3 length is 15 residues. The germline CDR1 and CDR2 sequences are SGHRS and YFSETQ. V gave up 0 bases and J gave up 4 bases, with 13 bases separating them.

The rearrangement links TRBV4-2 to TRBJ2-7; 12 nucleotides agree with TRBD1. The CDR3 sequence is 16 residues long. J gave up 4 bases and V 4 bases, and 8 bases lay outside the gene matches. Germline CDR1 reads LGHNA; CDR2 reads YNFKEQ. The CDR3 nucleotides read TGTGCCAGCAGCCCCTTCCCGGGACAGGGGGCGTACGAGCAGTACTTC. Protein product: CASSPFPGQGAYEQYF.

This clonotype was recorded a few times. The chain uses TRBV28 and TRBJ2-5; a possible D gene is TRBD2 (6 bases). The CDR3 totals 13 residues. CDR1 is MDHEN and CDR2 is SYDVKM in the germline V gene. V was shortened by 9 bases and J by 4 bases, with 15 bases between the two germline ends. CDR3 residues: CASSKGGVETQYF. CDR3 coding DNA: TGTGCCAGTTCAAAGGGCGGGGTAGAGACCCAGTACTTC. Full variable domain (missing parts from reference TRBV28 and TRBJ2-5): DVKVTQSSRYLVKRTGEKVFLECVQDMDHENMFWYRQDPGLGLRLIYFSYDVKMKEKGDIPEGYSVSREKKERFSLILESASTNQTSMYLCASSKGGVETQYFGPGTRLLVL.

This clonotype was counted only a few times. The genes are TRBV5-1 and TRBJ1-6; D gene ambiguous. The V end lost 1 base, the J end lost 5 bases, and 7 bases lay between the germline ends. Germline CDR1 and CDR2: SGHRS and YFSETQ. This CDR3 has 14 residues. The CDR3 coding sequence is TGCGCCAGCAGCTTGTCAGTGGATAATTCACCCCTCCACTTT. Translating gives CASSLSVDNSPLHF.

This clonotype was recorded many times. This chain uses TRBV12-3 or TRBV12-4 with TRBJ2-7, with unresolved D. This CDR3 contains 15 residues. Trimming took off 5 bases at V and 5 bases at J, with 19 bases between the two ends. CDR3 protein: CASSLRYRISHEQYF. The CDR3 DNA sequence: TGTGCCAGCAGTCTACGATACAGAATCTCTCACGAGCAGTACTTC.

The rearrangement links TRBV18 to TRBJ2-1; D perhaps matches TRBD2 (5 bases). V was cut by 5 bases and J by 5 bases, with 13 bases left in between. The CDR3 runs to 14 residues. Germline loops: CDR1 KGHSH, CDR2 LQKENI. Written as DNA, the CDR3 is TGTGCCAGCTCAAGGCCAGCGGAAGACAATGAGCAGTTCTTC. It encodes CASSRPAEDNEQFF.

The rearrangement links TRBV11-2 to TRBJ2-4; 9 bases map to TRBD1. V was clipped by 5 bases and J by 4 bases; unmatched bases: 6. CDR1 SGHAT and CDR2 FQNNGV come from the germline V gene. This CDR3 region has 15 residues. Written as DNA, the CDR3 is TGTGCCAGCAGCACAAACAGGGGGCAGAAAAACATTCAGTACTTC. This gives the protein CASSTNRGQKNIQYF.

This clonotype has a handful of counts. J is TRBJ1-1 and V is TRBV6-9, with a tentative D call TRBD1 (5 bases). Germline lookup yields CDR1 MNHGY and CDR2 SVAAGI. Trimming shortened V by 2 bases and J by 3 bases, and 10 bases separated the two germline ends. The CDR3 totals 14 residues. In nucleotides, the CDR3 is TGTGCCAGCAGTTATAATTGGGGGGACACTGAAGCTTTCTTT. Its translation: CASSYNWGDTEAFF.

This chain joins TRBV10-1 and TRBJ1-1; a weak D match, TRBD1 (5 bases). Germline V gene sequence: CDR1 WNHNN, CDR2 SYGVQD (reference sequence). The CDR3 is 15 amino acids. V gave up 2 bases and J gave up 4 bases, with 14 bases separating them. The CDR3 loop reads CASSEHTGDLTEAFF. In DNA form, the CDR3 reads TGCGCCAGCAGTGAGCATACAGGCGACCTCACTGAAGCTTTCTTT.

V usage is TRBV7-2 and J usage is TRBJ1-4, with TRBD1 as a possible D gene (6 bases). The germline V gene encodes CDR1 SGHTA and CDR2 FQGNSA. V dropped 5 bases and J dropped 4 bases, with 17 bases sitting between them. The length of the CDR3 is 16 residues. The chain's CDR3 is CASSPQTGLLNEKLFF. CDR3 in DNA: TGTGCCAGCAGCCCACAAACAGGGCTCCTTAATGAAAAACTGTTTTTT.

V gene TRBV24-1 combines with J gene TRBJ2-5; D may correspond to TRBD1 or TRBD2 (5 bases each). Between the trimmed V and J ends, which lost 6 bases and 1 base, there was a span of 8 bases. CDR3 size: 13 residues. Germline CDR1 reads KGHDR; CDR2 reads SFDVKD. Here the CDR3 reads CATSRGSQETQYF. The CDR3 nucleotides are TGTGCCACCAGTCGGGGCAGCCAAGAGACCCAGTACTTC.

This clonotype was counted only a few times. The genes are TRBV20-1 and TRBJ2-7, with TRBD2 matching over 8 bases. This CDR3 has 13 amino acids. From germline, CDR1 is DFQATT and CDR2 SNEGSKA (reference sequence). After removal of 0 bases from V and 7 bases from J, the junction contained 5 bases not matched to a gene. DNA for the CDR3: TGCAGTGCTAGAGAAGCGGGAGCTGATGAGCAGTACTTC. Amino acid sequence: CSAREAGADEQYF.

In its sample, this clonotype was seen a few times. The V call is TRBV6-1, the J call TRBJ2-2; 8 bases are a match to TRBD2. Germline V lookup: CDR1 MNHNS, CDR2 SASEGT. The CDR3 loop spans 16 amino acids. Trimming removed 7 bases from V and 6 bases from J; junction bases left unmatched: 13. The CDR3 region is CASTPSPGLGAGELFF. The CDR3 nucleotides read TGTGCCAGCACCCCTTCTCCGGGACTAGGGGCCGGGGAGCTGTTTTTT.

In its sample, this clonotype was seen a few times. The chain recombines TRBV4-3 with TRBJ2-3; 12 positions agree with TRBD2. Germline CDR1 LGHNA, CDR2 YSLEER. V lost 0 bases to trimming and J lost 2 bases; unmatched junction nucleotides: 3. The CDR3 covers 17 residues. This chain's CDR3 is CASSQDPSGRVTDTQYF. Written as DNA, the CDR3 is TGCGCCAGCAGCCAAGACCCTAGCGGGAGGGTCACAGATACGCAGTATTTT.

This clonotype was found many times. The chain joins TRBV7-2 to TRBJ2-3; D unresolved. Germline-derived CDR1 and CDR2 are SGHTA and FQGNSA. The CDR3 loop spans 14 amino acids. The CDR3: CASLAFRFTDTQYF. Written as DNA, the CDR3 is TGTGCTAGTCTGGCATTCCGCTTCACAGATACGCAGTATTTT.